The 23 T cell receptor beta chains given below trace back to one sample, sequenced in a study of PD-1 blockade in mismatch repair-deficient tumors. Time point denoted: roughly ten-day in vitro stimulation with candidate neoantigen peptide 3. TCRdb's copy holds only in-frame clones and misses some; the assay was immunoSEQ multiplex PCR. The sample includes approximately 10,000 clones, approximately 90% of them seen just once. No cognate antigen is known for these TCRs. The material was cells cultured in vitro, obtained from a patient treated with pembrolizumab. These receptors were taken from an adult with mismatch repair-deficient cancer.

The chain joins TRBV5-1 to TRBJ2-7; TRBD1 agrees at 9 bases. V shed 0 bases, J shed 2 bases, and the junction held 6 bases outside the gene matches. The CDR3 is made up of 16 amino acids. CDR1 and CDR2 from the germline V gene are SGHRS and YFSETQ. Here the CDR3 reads CASSLAEGDRAYEQYF. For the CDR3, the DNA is TGCGCCAGCAGCTTGGCTGAGGGGGACAGGGCCTACGAGCAGTACTTC.

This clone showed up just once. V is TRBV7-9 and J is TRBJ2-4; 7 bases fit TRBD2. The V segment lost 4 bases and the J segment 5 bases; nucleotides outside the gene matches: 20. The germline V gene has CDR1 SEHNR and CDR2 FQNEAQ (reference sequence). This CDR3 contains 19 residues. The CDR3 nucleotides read TGTGCCAGCAGCTACAATCGCCTCCTCAGAGGAGGGAGGGAAAACATTCAGTACTTC. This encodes CASSYNRLLRGGRENIQYF.

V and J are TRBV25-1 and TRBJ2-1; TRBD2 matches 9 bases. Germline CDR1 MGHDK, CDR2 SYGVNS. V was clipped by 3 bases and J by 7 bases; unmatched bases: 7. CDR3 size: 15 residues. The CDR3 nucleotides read TGTGCCAGCAGTGATGAAGCGGGAGGTGTGAATGAGCAGTTCTTC. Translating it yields CASSDEAGGVNEQFF. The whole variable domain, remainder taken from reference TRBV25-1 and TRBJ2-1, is EADIYQTPRYLVIGTGKKITLECSQTMGHDKMYWYQQDPGMELHLIHYSYGVNSTEKGDLSSESTVSRIRTEHFPLTLESARPSHTSQYLCASSDEAGGVNEQFFGPGTRLTVL.

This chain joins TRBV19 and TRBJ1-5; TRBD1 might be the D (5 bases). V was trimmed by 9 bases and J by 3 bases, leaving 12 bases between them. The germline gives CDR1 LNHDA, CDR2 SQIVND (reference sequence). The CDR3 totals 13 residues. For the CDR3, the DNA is TGTGCCAGCAGACAGTGGATCAATCAGCCCCAGCATTTT. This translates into CASRQWINQPQHF.

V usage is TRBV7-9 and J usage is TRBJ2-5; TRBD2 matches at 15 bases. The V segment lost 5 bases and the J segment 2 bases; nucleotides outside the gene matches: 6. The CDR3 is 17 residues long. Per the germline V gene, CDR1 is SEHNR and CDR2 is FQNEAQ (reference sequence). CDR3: CASSPGTSGRSQETQYF. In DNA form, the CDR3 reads TGTGCCAGCAGCCCAGGGACTAGCGGGAGGTCTCAAGAGACCCAGTACTTC.

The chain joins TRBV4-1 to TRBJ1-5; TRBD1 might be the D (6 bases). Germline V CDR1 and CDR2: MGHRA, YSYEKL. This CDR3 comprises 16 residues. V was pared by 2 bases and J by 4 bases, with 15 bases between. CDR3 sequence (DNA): TGCGCCAGCAGCCAAATTTTTACAGGGTGGAATCAGCCCCAGCATTTT. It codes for CASSQIFTGWNQPQHF.

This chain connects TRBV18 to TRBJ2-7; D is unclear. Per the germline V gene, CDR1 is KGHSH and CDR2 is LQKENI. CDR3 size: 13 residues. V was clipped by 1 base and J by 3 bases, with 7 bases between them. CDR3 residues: CASSPQAIYEQYF. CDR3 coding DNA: TGTGCCAGCTCACCACAGGCCATCTACGAGCAGTACTTC.

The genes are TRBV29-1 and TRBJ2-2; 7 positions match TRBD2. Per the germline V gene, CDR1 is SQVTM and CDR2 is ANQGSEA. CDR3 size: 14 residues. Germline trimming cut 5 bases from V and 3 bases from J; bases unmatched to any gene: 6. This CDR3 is CSVRREWDTGELFF. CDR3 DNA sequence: TGCAGCGTTAGGCGGGAGTGGGACACCGGGGAGCTGTTTTTT.

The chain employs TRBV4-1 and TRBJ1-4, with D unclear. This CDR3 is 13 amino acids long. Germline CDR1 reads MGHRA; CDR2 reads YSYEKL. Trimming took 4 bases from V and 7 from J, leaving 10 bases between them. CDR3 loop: CASSLQYSEKLFF. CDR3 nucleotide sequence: TGCGCCAGCAGCCTTCAGTACAGTGAAAAACTGTTTTTT.

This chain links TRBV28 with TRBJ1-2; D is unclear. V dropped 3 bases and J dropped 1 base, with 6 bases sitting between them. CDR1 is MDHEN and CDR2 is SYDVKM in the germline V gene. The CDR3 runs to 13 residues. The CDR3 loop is CASSFQFNYGYTF. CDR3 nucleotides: TGTGCCAGCAGTTTTCAGTTTAACTATGGCTACACCTTC.

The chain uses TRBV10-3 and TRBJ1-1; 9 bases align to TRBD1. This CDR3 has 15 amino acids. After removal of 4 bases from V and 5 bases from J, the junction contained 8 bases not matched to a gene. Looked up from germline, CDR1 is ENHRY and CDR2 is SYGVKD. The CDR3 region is CAISARQGEGTEAFF. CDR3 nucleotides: TGTGCCATCAGTGCACGACAGGGGGAGGGGACTGAAGCTTTCTTT.

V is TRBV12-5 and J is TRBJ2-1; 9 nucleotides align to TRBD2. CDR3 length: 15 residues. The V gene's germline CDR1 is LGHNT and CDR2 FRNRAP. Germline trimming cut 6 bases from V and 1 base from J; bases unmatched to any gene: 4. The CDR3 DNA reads TGTGCTAGTGGCCAAACTAGCGGGTCCTACAATGAGCAGTTCTTC. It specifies CASGQTSGSYNEQFF.

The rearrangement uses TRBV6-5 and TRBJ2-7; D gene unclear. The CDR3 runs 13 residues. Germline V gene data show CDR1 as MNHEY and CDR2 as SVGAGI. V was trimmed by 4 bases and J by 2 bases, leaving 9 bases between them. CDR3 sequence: CASSSDLPYEQYF. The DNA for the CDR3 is TGTGCCAGCAGTTCGGACCTCCCCTACGAGCAGTACTTC.

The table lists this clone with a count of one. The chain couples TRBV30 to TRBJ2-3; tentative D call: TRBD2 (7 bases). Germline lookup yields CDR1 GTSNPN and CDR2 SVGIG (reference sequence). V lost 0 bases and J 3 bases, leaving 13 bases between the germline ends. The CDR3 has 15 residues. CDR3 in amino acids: CAWSVGGRGTDTQYF. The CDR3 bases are TGTGCCTGGAGTGTCGGGGGGCGGGGAACAGATACGCAGTATTTT.

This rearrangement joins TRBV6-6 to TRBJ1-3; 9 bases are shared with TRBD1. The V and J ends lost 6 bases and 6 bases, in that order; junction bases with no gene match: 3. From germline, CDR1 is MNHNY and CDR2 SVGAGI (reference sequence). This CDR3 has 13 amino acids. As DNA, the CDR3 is TGTGCCAGCAGAGGGGACAGGGCAAACACCATATATTTT. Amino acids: CASRGDRANTIYF.

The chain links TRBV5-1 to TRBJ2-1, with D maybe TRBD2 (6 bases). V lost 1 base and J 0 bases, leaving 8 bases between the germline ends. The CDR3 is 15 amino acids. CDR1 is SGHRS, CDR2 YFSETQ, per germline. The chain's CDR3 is CASSLPGVSYNEQFF. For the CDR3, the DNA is TGCGCCAGCAGCTTGCCGGGAGTCTCCTACAATGAGCAGTTCTTC. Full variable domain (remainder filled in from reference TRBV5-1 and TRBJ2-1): KAGVTQTPRYLIKTRGQQVTLSCSPISGHRSVSWYQQTPGQGLQFLFEYFSETQRNKGNFPGRFSGRQFSNSRSEMNVSTLELGDSALYLCASSLPGVSYNEQFFGPGTRLTVL.

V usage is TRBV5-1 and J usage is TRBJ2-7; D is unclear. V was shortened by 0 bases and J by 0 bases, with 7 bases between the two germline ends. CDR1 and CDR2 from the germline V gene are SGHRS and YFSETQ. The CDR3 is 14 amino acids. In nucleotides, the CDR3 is TGCGCCAGCAGCTTGGAGGGTTCCTCCTACGAGCAGTACTTC. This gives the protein CASSLEGSSYEQYF.

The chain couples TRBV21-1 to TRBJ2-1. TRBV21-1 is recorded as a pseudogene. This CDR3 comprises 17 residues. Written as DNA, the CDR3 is TGTGCCAGCAGCAAAGGACTAATCGGGACCGACGCTTTGGTGCAGTTCTTC. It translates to CASSKGLIGTDALVQFF.

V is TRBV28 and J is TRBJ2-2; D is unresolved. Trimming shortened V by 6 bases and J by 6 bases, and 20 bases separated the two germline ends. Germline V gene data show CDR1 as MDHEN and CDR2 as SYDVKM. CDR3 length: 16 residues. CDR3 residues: CASSLDPFLAAGELFF. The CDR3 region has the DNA TGTGCCAGCAGCCTAGACCCGTTTCTTGCCGCCGGGGAGCTGTTTTTT.

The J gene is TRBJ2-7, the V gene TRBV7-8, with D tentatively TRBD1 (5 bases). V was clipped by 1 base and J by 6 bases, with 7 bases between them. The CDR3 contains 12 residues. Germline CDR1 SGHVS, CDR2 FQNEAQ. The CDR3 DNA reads TGTGCCAGCAGCTTAGTAGGGGTCGAGCAGTACTTC. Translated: CASSLVGVEQYF.

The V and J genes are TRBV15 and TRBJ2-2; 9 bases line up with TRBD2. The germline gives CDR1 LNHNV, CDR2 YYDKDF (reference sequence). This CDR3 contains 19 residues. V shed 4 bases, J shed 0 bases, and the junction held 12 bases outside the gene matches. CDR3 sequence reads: CATSTRWGSGGPNTGELFF. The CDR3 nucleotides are TGTGCCACCAGCACCCGATGGGGTAGCGGGGGTCCGAACACCGGGGAGCTGTTTTTT.

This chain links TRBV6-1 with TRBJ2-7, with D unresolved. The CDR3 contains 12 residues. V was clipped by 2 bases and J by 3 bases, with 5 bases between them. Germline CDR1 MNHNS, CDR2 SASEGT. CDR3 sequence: CASSETSYEQYF. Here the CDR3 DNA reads TGTGCCAGCAGTGAAACCAGCTACGAGCAGTACTTC.

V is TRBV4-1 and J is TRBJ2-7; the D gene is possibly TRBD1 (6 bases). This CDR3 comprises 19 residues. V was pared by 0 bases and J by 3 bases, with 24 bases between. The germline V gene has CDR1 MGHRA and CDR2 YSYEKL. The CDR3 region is CASSQETGTLGSGVYEQYF. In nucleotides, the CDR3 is TGCGCCAGCAGCCAAGAGACCGGGACACTGGGTTCAGGGGTCTACGAGCAGTACTTC.